What follows are 2 T cell receptor beta chains derived from one specimen sequenced in a study of cytomegalovirus exposure and HLA in healthy donors. The PCR employed 60 Vbeta primers together with 13 Jbeta primers. Data came from immunoSEQ multiplex PCR; TCRdb stores just in-frame clones and leaves some out. The repertoire includes roughly 100,000 clones, over 9.5% of them detected once, and about a sixth sits in the top ten. Source material: PBMCs. The receptors were sampled from a man aged 40-49 years in good health and CMV-seropositive.

This clone was found a few times. The CDR3 coding sequence is TGTGCCAGCGTCATGACCGGGACTAGCGAGGGTGAGCAGTTCTTC. It yields the protein CASVMTGTSEGEQFF. The V and J genes are TRBV7-9 and TRBJ2-1; 10 bases match TRBD2. CDR1 and CDR2 (germline): SEHNR, FQNEAQ (reference sequence). Unmatched junction bases numbered 13, after V lost 8 bases and J lost 9 bases. The length of the CDR3 is 15 residues.

This clone was counted only a few times. The chain has TRBV30 and TRBJ1-6; 10 nucleotides align to TRBD1. Germline loops: CDR1 GTSNPN, CDR2 SVGIG (reference sequence). With 5 bases clipped from V and 10 bases from J, the junction kept 5 bases outside the gene matches. The CDR3 is made up of 13 amino acids. CDR3 in DNA: TGTGCCTGGGTCCGGGACAGGGGCTCACCCCTCCACTTT. Translated: CAWVRDRGSPLHF.